This TCR beta chain originates from a study of blood T cell repertoires in COVID-19. Profiling relied on immunoSEQ multiplex PCR, and the TCRdb table lists in-frame clones only, not all of them. The data show about 250,000 clones, 70% to 90% seen once. The sample consisted of peripheral blood. This clonotype was sampled from a man in his forties or fifties with active or convalescent COVID-19.

The DNA for the CDR3 is TGTGCCAGCAGTGAAGGGGCCGTGGATACGCAGTATTTT. Residues: CASSEGAVDTQYF. This chain links TRBV6-1 with TRBJ2-3; D unclear. CDR1 is MNHNS, CDR2 SASEGT, per germline. The V end lost 1 base, the J end lost 6 bases, and 8 bases lay between the germline ends. The CDR3 is 13 residues long.